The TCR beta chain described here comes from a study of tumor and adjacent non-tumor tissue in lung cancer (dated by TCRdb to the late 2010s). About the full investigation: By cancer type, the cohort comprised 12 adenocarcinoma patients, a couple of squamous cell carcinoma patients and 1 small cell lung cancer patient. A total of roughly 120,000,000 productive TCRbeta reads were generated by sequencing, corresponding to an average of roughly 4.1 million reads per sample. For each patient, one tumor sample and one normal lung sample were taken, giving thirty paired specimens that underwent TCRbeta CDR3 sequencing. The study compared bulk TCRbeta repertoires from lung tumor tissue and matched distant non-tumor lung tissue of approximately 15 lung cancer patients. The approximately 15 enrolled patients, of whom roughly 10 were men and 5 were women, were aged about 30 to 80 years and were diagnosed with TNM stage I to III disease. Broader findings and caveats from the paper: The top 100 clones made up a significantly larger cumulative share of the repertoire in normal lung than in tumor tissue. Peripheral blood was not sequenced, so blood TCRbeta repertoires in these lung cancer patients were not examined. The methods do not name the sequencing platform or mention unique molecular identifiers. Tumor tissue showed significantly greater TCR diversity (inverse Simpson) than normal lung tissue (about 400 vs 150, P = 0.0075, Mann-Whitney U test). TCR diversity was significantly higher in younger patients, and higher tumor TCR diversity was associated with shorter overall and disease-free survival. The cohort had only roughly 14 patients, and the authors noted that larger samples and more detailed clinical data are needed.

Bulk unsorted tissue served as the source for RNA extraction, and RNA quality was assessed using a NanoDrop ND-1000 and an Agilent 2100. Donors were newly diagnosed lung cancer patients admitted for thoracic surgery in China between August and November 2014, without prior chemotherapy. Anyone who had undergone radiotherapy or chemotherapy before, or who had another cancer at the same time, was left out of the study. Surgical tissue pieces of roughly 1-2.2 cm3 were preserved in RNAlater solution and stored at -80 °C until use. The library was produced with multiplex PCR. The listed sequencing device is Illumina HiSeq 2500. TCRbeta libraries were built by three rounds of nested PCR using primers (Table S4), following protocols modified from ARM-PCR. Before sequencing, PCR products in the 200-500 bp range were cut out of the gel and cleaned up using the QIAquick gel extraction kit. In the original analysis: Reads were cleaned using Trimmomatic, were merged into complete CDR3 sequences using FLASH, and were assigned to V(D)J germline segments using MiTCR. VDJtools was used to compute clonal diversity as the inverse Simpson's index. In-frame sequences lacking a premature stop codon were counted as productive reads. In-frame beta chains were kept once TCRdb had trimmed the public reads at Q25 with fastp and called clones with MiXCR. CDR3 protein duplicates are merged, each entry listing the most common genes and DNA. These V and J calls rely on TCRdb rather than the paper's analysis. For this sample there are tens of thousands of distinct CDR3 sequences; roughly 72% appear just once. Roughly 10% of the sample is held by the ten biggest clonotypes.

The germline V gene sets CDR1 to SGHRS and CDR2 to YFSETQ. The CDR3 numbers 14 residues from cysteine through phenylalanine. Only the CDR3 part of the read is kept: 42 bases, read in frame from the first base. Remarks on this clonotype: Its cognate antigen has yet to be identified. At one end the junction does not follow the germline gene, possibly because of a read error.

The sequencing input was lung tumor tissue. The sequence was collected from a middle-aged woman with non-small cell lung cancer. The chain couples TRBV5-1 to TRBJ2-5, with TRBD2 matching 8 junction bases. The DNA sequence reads TGCGCCAGCAGCTCGACTAGCGAGAGAGAGACCCATTACTTC. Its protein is CASSSTSERETHYF.